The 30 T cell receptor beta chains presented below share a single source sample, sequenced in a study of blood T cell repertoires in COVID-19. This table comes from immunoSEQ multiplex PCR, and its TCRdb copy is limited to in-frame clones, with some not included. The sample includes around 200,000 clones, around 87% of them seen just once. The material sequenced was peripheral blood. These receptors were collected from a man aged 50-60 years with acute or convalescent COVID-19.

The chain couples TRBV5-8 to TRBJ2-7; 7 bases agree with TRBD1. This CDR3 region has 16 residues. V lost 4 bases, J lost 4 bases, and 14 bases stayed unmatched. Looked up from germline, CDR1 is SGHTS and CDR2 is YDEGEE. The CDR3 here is CASSPPRGQRFYEQYF. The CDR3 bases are TGTGCCAGCAGCCCCCCGAGGGGACAGCGCTTTTACGAGCAGTACTTC.

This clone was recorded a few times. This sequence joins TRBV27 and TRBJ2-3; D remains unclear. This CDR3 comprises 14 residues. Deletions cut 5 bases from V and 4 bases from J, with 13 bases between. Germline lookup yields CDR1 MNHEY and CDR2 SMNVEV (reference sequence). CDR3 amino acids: CASSPEVHSDTQYF. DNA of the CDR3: TGTGCCAGCAGTCCCGAGGTTCATTCAGATACGCAGTATTTT.

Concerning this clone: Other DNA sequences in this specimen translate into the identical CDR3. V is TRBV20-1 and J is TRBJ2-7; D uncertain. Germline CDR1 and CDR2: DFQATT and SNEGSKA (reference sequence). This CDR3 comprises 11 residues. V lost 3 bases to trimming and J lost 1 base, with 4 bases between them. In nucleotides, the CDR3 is TGCAGTGCTAGCGGGTCCTACGAGCAGTACTTC. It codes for CSASGSYEQYF.

The chain's CDR3 is CASSYSRAGGTEAFF. CDR3 coding DNA: TGTGCCAGCAGTTACTCGAGGGCGGGGGGAACTGAAGCTTTCTTT. The gene calls are TRBV6-5 and TRBJ1-1, with D tentatively TRBD1 (5 bases). Germline CDR1 MNHEY, CDR2 SVGAGI. This CDR3 has 15 amino acids. V lost 0 bases, J lost 5 bases, and 13 bases lay in between.

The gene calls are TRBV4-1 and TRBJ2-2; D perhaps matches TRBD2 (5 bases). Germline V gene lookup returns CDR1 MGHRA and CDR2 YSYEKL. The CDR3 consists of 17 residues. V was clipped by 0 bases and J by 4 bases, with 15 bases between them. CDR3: CASSQDDLAGVTGELFF. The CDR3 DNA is TGCGCCAGCAGCCAAGATGATCTAGCAGGTGTCACCGGGGAGCTGTTTTTT.

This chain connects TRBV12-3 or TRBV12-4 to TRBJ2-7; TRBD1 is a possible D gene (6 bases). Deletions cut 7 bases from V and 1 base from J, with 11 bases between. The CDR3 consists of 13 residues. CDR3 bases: TGTGCCAGCAATCCGGGACATTCCTACGAGCAGTACTTC. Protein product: CASNPGHSYEQYF.

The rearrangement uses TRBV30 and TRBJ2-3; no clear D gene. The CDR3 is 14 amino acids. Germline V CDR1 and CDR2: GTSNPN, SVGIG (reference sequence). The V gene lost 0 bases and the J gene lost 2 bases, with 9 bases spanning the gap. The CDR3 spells CAWSVNSPTDTQYF. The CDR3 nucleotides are TGTGCCTGGAGTGTTAACAGCCCCACAGATACGCAGTATTTT.

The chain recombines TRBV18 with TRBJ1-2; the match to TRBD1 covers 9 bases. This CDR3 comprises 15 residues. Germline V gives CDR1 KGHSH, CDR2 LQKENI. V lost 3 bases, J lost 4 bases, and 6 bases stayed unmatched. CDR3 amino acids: CASSPTGGEFYGYTF. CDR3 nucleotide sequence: TGTGCCAGCTCACCGACAGGGGGGGAGTTCTATGGCTACACCTTC. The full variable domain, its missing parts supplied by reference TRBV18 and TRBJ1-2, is NAGVMQNPRHLVRRRGQEARLRCSPMKGHSHVYWYRQLPEEGLKFMVYLQKENIIDESGMPKERFSAEFPKEGPSILRIQQVVRGDSAAYFCASSPTGGEFYGYTFGSGTRLTVV.

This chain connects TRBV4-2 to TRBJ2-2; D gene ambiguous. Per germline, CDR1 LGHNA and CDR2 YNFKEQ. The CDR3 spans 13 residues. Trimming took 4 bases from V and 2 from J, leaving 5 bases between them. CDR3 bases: TGTGCCAGCAGCCCCCCTAACACCGGGGAGCTGTTTTTT. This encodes CASSPPNTGELFF.

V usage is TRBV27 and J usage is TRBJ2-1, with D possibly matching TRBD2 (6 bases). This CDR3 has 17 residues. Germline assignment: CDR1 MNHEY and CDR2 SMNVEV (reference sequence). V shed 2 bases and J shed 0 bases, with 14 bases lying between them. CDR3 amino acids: CASSLGSISGSYNEQFF. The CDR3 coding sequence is TGTGCCAGCAGTTTAGGGTCGATTAGCGGCTCCTACAATGAGCAGTTCTTC.

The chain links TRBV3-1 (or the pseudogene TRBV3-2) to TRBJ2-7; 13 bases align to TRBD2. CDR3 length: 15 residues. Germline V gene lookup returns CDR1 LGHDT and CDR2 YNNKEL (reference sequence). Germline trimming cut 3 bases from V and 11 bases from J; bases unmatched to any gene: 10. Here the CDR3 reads CASSQILGLAGDKYF. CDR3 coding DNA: TGTGCCAGCAGCCAGATCCTCGGACTAGCGGGAGATAAGTACTTC.

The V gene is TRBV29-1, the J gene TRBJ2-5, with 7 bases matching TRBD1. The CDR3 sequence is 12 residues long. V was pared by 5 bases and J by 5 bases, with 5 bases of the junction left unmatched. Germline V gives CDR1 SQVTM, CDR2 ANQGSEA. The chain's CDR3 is CSVTTGVETQYF. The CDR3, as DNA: TGCAGCGTTACTACAGGGGTGGAGACCCAGTACTTC.

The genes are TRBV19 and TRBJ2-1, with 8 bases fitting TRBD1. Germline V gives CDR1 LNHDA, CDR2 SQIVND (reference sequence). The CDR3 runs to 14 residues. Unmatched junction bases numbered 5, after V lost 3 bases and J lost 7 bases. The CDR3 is CASSIDRGRNEQFF. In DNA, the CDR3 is TGTGCCAGTAGTATCGACAGGGGAAGGAATGAGCAGTTCTTC.

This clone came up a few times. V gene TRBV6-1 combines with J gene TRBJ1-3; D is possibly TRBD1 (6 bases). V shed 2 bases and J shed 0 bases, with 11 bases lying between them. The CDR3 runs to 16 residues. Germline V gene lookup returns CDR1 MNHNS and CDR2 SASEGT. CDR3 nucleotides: TGTGCCAGCAGTGAAACGGGGGGCGCCTCTGGAAACACCATATATTTT. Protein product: CASSETGGASGNTIYF.

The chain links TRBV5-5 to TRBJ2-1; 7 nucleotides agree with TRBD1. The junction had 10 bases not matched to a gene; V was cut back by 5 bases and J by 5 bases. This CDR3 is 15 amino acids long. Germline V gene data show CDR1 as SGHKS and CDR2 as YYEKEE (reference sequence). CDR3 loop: CASSITGTVNNEQFF. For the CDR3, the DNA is TGTGCCAGCAGTATCACCGGGACAGTCAACAATGAGCAGTTCTTC.

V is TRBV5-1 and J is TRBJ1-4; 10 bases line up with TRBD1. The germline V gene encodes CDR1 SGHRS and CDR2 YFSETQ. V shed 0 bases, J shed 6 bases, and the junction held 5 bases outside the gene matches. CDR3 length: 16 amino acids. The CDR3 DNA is TGCGCCAGCAGCTTGGGAGACAGGGGGCAGCATGAAAAACTGTTTTTT. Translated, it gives CASSLGDRGQHEKLFF.

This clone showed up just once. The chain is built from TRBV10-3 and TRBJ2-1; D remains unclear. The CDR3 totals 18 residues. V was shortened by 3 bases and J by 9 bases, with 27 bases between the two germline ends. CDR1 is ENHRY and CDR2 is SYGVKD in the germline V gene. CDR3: CAISEYEVGTAGGGEQFF. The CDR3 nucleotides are TGTGCCATCAGTGAATACGAAGTCGGAACGGCAGGTGGTGGTGAGCAGTTCTTC.

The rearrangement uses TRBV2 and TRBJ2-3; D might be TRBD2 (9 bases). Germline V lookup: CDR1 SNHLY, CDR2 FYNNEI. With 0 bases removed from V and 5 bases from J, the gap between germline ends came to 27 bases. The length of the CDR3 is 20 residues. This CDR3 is CASSEARTGSVAGVRDTQYF. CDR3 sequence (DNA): TGTGCCAGCAGTGAAGCCAGGACAGGGTCGGTAGCGGGAGTAAGAGATACGCAGTATTTT.

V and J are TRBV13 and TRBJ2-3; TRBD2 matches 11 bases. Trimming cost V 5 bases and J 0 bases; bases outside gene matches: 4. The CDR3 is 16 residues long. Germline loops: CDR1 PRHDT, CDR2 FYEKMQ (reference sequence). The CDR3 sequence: CASSQIAGGSTDTQYF. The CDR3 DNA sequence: TGTGCCAGCAGCCAAATAGCGGGAGGGAGCACAGATACGCAGTATTTT. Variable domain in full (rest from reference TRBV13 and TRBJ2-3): AAGVIQSPRHLIKEKRETATLKCYPIPRHDTVYWYQQGPGQDPQFLISFYEKMQSDKGSIPDRFSAQQFSDYHSELNMSSLELGDSALYFCASSQIAGGSTDTQYFGPGTRLTVL.

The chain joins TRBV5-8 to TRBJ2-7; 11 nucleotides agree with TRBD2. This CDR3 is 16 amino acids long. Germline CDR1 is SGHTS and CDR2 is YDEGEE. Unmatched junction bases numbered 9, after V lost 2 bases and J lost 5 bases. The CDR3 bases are TGTGCCAGCAGCTTAGGTGTTAGCGGGAGGGGTGACGAGCAGTACTTC. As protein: CASSLGVSGRGDEQYF.

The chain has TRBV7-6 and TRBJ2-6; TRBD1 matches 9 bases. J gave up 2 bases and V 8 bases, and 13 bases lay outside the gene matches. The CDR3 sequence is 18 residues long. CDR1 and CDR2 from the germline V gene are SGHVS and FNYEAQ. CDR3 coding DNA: TGTGCCAGCCCAAGGCCGGACAGGGGTAAACCTGGGGCCAACGTCCTGACTTTC. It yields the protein CASPRPDRGKPGANVLTF.

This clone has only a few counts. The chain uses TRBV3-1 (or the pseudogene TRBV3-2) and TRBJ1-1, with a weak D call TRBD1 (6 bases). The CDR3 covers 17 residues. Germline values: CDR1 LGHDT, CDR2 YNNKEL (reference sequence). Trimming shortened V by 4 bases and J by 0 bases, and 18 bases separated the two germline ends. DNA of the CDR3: TGTGCCAGCAGCCGCGACTCCAGGGGCACCTTGAACACTGAAGCTTTCTTT. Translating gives CASSRDSRGTLNTEAFF.

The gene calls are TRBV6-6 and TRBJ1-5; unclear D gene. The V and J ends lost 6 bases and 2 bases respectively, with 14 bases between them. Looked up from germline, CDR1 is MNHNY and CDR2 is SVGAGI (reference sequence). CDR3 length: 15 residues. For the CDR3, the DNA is TGTGCCAGCAGCTTCTCCGAGGGCGGCAATCAGCCCCAGCATTTT. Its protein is CASSFSEGGNQPQHF.

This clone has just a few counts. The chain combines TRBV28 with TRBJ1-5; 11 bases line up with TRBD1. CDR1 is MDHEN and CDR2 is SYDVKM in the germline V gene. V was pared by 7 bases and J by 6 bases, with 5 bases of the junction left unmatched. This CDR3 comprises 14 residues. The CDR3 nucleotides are TGTGCCAGCACCGGACAGGGGGCCCCTCAGCCCCAGCATTTT. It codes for CASTGQGAPQPQHF.

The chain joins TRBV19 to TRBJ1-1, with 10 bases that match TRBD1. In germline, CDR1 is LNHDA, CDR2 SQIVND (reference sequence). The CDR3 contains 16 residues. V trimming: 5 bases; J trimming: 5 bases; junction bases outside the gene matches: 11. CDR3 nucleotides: TGTGCCAGTAGTCCCGGGACAGGGGCTTTGGGAACTGAAGCTTTCTTT. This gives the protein CASSPGTGALGTEAFF.

This CDR3 reads CASSLADRGEQYF. The CDR3 nucleotides are TGCGCCAGCAGCTTGGCAGACAGGGGCGAGCAGTACTTC. The chain recombines TRBV5-1 with TRBJ2-7, with 8 bases identical to TRBD1. Germline values: CDR1 SGHRS, CDR2 YFSETQ. The CDR3 loop spans 13 amino acids. The V gene end was trimmed by 0 bases and the J gene end by 6 bases; junction bases not matched to a gene: 2.

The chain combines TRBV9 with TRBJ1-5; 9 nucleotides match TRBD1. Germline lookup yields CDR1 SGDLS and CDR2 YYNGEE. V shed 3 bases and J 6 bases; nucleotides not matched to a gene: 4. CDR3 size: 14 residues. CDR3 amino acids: CASSEQGAAQPQHF. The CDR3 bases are TGTGCCAGCAGCGAACAGGGGGCCGCTCAGCCCCAGCATTTT.

The CDR3 sequence is CASSFGTSGGKTQYF. The CDR3 DNA sequence: TGTGCCAGCAGCTTTGGGACTAGCGGGGGAAAGACCCAGTACTTC. This sequence joins TRBV7-9 and TRBJ2-5; 14 bases agree with TRBD2. The CDR3 extends over 15 amino acids. Germline V lookup: CDR1 SEHNR, CDR2 FQNEAQ (reference sequence). The V gene end was trimmed by 3 bases and the J gene end by 6 bases; junction bases not matched to a gene: 3.

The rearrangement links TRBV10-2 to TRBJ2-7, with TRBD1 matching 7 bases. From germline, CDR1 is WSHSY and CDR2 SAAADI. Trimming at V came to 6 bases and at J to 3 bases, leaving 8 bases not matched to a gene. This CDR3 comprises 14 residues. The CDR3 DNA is TGCGCCAGCAGACCAGGGACAGTCAACTACGAGCAGTACTTC. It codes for CASRPGTVNYEQYF.

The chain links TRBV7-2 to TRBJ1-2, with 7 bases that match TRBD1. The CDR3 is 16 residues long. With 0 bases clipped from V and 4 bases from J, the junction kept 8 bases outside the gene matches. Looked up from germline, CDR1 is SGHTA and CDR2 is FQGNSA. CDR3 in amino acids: CASSLAGGGGGYGYTF. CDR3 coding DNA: TGTGCCAGCAGCTTAGCGGGCGGAGGGGGCGGCTATGGCTACACCTTC.